The 6 T cell receptor beta chains listed next were all sequenced from one sample in a study of blood T cell repertoires in COVID-19. The table came from immunoSEQ multiplex PCR; TCRdb's copy has only in-frame clones and leaves some out. Of a few hundred thousand clones listed, 88% are singletons. The source material was PBMCs or T cells enriched from blood (not recorded which). The origin of the receptors is a woman between 18 and 29 years old who had recovered from COVID-19.

The V and J genes are TRBV11-2 and TRBJ2-7; unclear D gene. The CDR3 runs to 14 residues. V lost 0 bases and J lost 3, with 9 bases in between. Per germline, CDR1 SGHAT and CDR2 FQNNGV. The CDR3 region is CASSLDSPGYEQYF. The CDR3 DNA sequence: TGTGCCAGCAGCTTAGATAGCCCGGGCTACGAGCAGTACTTC.

The chain links TRBV2 to TRBJ1-6, with D unresolved. The germline CDR1 and CDR2 sequences are SNHLY and FYNNEI. V gave up 10 bases and J gave up 9 bases, with 19 bases separating them. CDR3 length equals 14 residues. The CDR3 region has the DNA TGTGCCACCTATCCGCACCTCGATGGTTCACCCCTCCACTTT. It is translated as CATYPHLDGSPLHF.

The chain joins TRBV28 to TRBJ2-7, with TRBD1 matching 9 bases. The CDR3 totals 14 residues. Germline V gene sequence: CDR1 MDHEN, CDR2 SYDVKM. After removal of 7 bases from V and 5 bases from J, the junction contained 9 bases not matched to a gene. The CDR3 region is CASTEGTGIHEQYF. CDR3 nucleotide sequence: TGTGCCAGCACCGAAGGGACAGGGATTCACGAGCAGTACTTC.

The chain recombines TRBV5-1 with TRBJ1-3, with 8 positions matching TRBD1. Germline CDR1 reads SGHRS; CDR2 reads YFSETQ. With 6 bases clipped from V and 2 bases from J, the junction kept 4 bases outside the gene matches. The CDR3 extends over 14 amino acids. In DNA, the CDR3 is TGCGCCAGCACCCCGGACAGGGCTGGAAACACCATATATTTT. This codes for CASTPDRAGNTIYF. The full variable domain, with the rest looked up from reference TRBV5-1 and TRBJ1-3, is KAGVTQTPRYLIKTRGQQVTLSCSPISGHRSVSWYQQTPGQGLQFLFEYFSETQRNKGNFPGRFSGRQFSNSRSEMNVSTLELGDSALYLCASTPDRAGNTIYFGEGSWLTVV.

This chain links TRBV27 with TRBJ2-5; a possible D gene is TRBD1 (5 bases). There are 14 residues in the CDR3. The V gene's germline CDR1 is MNHEY and CDR2 SMNVEV (reference sequence). V was shortened by 2 bases and J by 4 bases, with 11 bases between the two germline ends. CDR3 sequence (DNA): TGTGCCAGCAGTTTACAGGGCCCCCGAGAGACCCAGTACTTC. It codes for CASSLQGPRETQYF.

The chain has TRBV6-5 and TRBJ2-5; TRBD1 might be the D (7 bases). There are 14 residues in the CDR3. Per germline, CDR1 MNHEY and CDR2 SVGAGI. Deletions cut 6 bases from V and 0 bases from J, with 11 bases between. In nucleotides, the CDR3 is TGTGCCAGCAGCCGGGGGACAGACCAAGAGACCCAGTACTTC. Protein: CASSRGTDQETQYF.